Listed here are 15 T cell receptor beta chains from one sample, sequenced in a study of identifying expanded T cells in peripheral blood. Using immunoSEQ multiplex PCR, the repertoire was profiled, and TCRdb retains in-frame clones only, with some absent. The sample lists under 95,000 clones, 70% to 90% occurring once. The sequenced material came from blood. Receptors originate from a person aged 18 to 75 in good health.

The chain recombines TRBV11-3 with TRBJ1-1; the D gene is possibly TRBD1 (6 bases). CDR1 is SGHNT, CDR2 YENEEA, per germline. CDR3 length equals 14 residues. Trimming took off 5 bases at V and 0 bases at J, with 10 bases between the two ends. The CDR3 loop is CASSQQGMNTEAFF. The CDR3 DNA follows: TGTGCCAGCAGCCAACAGGGTATGAACACTGAAGCTTTCTTT.

The genes are TRBV28 and TRBJ2-7; D is possibly TRBD2 (5 bases). The CDR3 has 13 amino acids. CDR1 and CDR2 from the germline V gene are MDHEN and SYDVKM. The V gene lost 6 bases and the J gene lost 6 bases, with 15 bases spanning the gap. The CDR3 spells CASSPGVGSEQYF. The CDR3, as DNA: TGTGCCAGCAGCCCTGGGGTGGGGAGCGAGCAGTACTTC.

The V gene is TRBV9, the J gene TRBJ1-5, with D possibly TRBD1 on 5 matching bases. The CDR3 runs 15 residues. V gave up 4 bases and J gave up 4 bases, with 15 bases separating them. Germline V gene data show CDR1 as SGDLS and CDR2 as YYNGEE. CDR3 nucleotides: TGTGCCAGCAGCCGAACTGGGACGGCAAATCAGCCCCAGCATTTT. Its translation: CASSRTGTANQPQHF.

This clone was observed a few times. Compared with germline, one end of the junction differs, possibly owing to a read error. This sequence joins TRBV7-2 and TRBJ1-1; D remains ambiguous. The CDR3 runs 12 residues. Germline loops: CDR1 SGHTA, CDR2 FQGNSA. CDR3 sequence: CASSHPNTEAFF. DNA for the CDR3: TGCGCCAGCAGCCATCCGAACACTGAAGCTTTCTTT. Drawing the rest from reference TRBV7-2 and TRBJ1-1, the complete variable domain is GAGVSQSPSNKVTEKGKDVELRCDPISGHTALYWYRQSLGQGLEFLIYFQGNSAPDKSGLPSDRFSAERTGGSVSTLTIQRTQQEDSAVYLCASSHPNTEAFFGQGTRLTVV.

V is TRBV15 and J is TRBJ1-4; TRBD1 is a possible D gene (5 bases). The V end was cut by 4 bases, the J end by 5 bases, with 17 bases between. This CDR3 contains 16 residues. Germline CDR1 and CDR2: LNHNV and YYDKDF (reference sequence). The CDR3 region is CATSTYFGGVNEKLFF. CDR3 in DNA: TGTGCCACCAGCACTTATTTCGGGGGAGTGAATGAAAAACTGTTTTTT.

V is TRBV9 and J is TRBJ2-3; 8 bases line up with TRBD2. CDR3 length: 16 residues. Germline values: CDR1 SGDLS, CDR2 YYNGEE. V was pared by 1 base and J by 4 bases, with 8 bases of the junction left unmatched. The CDR3 here is CASSVFLSGGSDTQYF. The CDR3 nucleotides read TGTGCCAGCAGCGTATTCCTTTCGGGGGGGTCAGATACGCAGTATTTT.

The gene calls are TRBV5-6 and TRBJ1-1; D not resolved. V was pared by 0 bases and J by 6 bases, with 9 bases between. The V gene's germline CDR1 is SGHDT and CDR2 YYEEEE. The CDR3 has 13 residues. The CDR3 here is CASSLEGGAEAFF. The CDR3 DNA follows: TGTGCCAGCAGCTTGGAAGGAGGCGCTGAAGCTTTCTTT.

V usage is TRBV6-5 and J usage is TRBJ1-2; D unclear. This CDR3 has 13 amino acids. The germline gives CDR1 MNHEY, CDR2 SVGAGI. Trimming stripped 8 bases from V and 8 bases from J, with 18 bases between. CDR3 bases: TGTGCCAGCGGATCGACGGCTATTCGGGGCTACACCTTC. This encodes CASGSTAIRGYTF.

The count of this clone is one. The V call is TRBV5-6, the J call TRBJ2-1; no clear D gene. Trimming left V 1 base short and J 9 bases short, with 20 bases between. The CDR3 extends over 16 amino acids. The germline CDR1 and CDR2 sequences are SGHDT and YYEEEE. The CDR3 loop reads CASSLIWRTKNSEQFF. In DNA, the CDR3 is TGTGCCAGCAGCTTGATTTGGCGTACCAAGAACAGTGAGCAGTTCTTC.

CDR3 region: CASGWTLGSYEQYF. CDR3 bases: TGTGCCAGCGGCTGGACATTGGGCTCCTACGAGCAGTACTTC. The gene calls are TRBV2 and TRBJ2-7, with D tentatively TRBD1 (5 bases). V lost 8 bases to trimming and J lost 0 bases, with 14 bases between them. Germline assignment: CDR1 SNHLY and CDR2 FYNNEI. The CDR3 is 14 residues long.

Here the CDR3 reads CASRRTGQNFAEQYF. CDR3 in DNA: TGTGCCAGCAGAAGGACGGGACAGAATTTTGCCGAGCAGTACTTC. This sequence joins TRBV14 and TRBJ2-7; 7 nucleotides align to TRBD1. In germline, CDR1 is SGHDN, CDR2 FVKESK. The CDR3 is 15 residues long. Trimming removed 6 bases from V and 6 bases from J; junction bases left unmatched: 14.

The chain joins TRBV9 to TRBJ1-2; D is uncertain. This CDR3 contains 15 residues. V lost 3 bases and J 0 bases, leaving 12 bases between the germline ends. The germline gives CDR1 SGDLS, CDR2 YYNGEE. CDR3 DNA sequence: TGTGCCAGCAGCGCCTCGGGTAGGCCTAACTATGGCTACACCTTC. It yields the protein CASSASGRPNYGYTF.

This chain links TRBV27 with TRBJ2-5; D remains ambiguous. With 1 base removed from V and 4 bases from J, the gap between germline ends came to 10 bases. Germline V gene data show CDR1 as MNHEY and CDR2 as SMNVEV (reference sequence). There are 14 residues in the CDR3. CDR3 in amino acids: CASSLFASSETQYF. The CDR3 DNA reads TGTGCCAGCAGTTTATTCGCGAGTTCAGAGACCCAGTACTTC.

The V and J genes are TRBV9 and TRBJ2-1; TRBD2 matches at 9 bases. Germline CDR1 SGDLS, CDR2 YYNGEE. The ends lost 2 bases at V and 7 bases at J; junction bases unmatched: 13. The CDR3 runs to 17 residues. The CDR3 DNA reads TGTGCCAGCAGCGTTTCACAAGGCGGGAGGGCCGGGAATGAGCAGTTCTTC. The encoded protein is CASSVSQGGRAGNEQFF.

V is TRBV2 and J is TRBJ1-4; D not certain. Germline lookup yields CDR1 SNHLY and CDR2 FYNNEI. The V end was cut by 8 bases, the J end by 7 bases, with 20 bases between. The length of the CDR3 is 15 residues. CDR3 residues: CASVKRSGGAEKLFF. CDR3 bases: TGTGCCAGCGTCAAGAGATCCGGAGGAGCTGAAAAACTGTTTTTT.